The present TCR beta chain was sequenced within a study of shared clonotypes between healthy human individuals. The wider study: Per donor, CD8 memory used one plate, CD8 naive used two, CD4 memory used three and CD4 naive used three.

TCRdb's table, derived via immunoSEQ multiplex PCR, lists solely in-frame clones and lacks some. The sample has 2 million to 2.5 million clones, just over 90% seen once; the top ten hold 0.3% to 0.4%. With regard to this clone: Its antigen is not known.

General study findings and limits: Sorted-subset samples were not fully sequenced, rarefaction indicated. Larger estimated richness was generally seen in naive subsets than in memory subsets. Around 5% was the fraction of naive CD4 clonotypes found shared across several donors.

V was shortened by 3 bases and J by 4 bases, with 13 bases between the two germline ends. CDR3 length equals 14 residues. Germline-derived CDR1 and CDR2 are SGDLS and YYNGEE. The V gene is TRBV9, the J gene TRBJ1-1; no firm D call. The sequenced sample consisted of naive CD4+ T cells from PBMCs. Subset: CD45RA+ positively selected. The TCR comes from a young man in good health. Some clones in this sample may be carry-over from other donors' samples. The DNA of the CDR3 is TGTGCCAGCAGCGGAACGGGGTTGGCCACTGAAGCTTTCTTT. Translated: CASSGTGLATEAFF.